The 10 T cell receptor beta chains in this list originate from one sample, sequenced in a study of shared clonotypes between healthy human individuals. Clones were read by immunoSEQ multiplex PCR, and TCRdb kept only the in-frame ones, dropping some. Here the sample spans about 2.4 million clones, approximately 93% being singletons. The sequenced sample consisted of naive CD4+ T cells from PBMCs. Noted subset: CD45RA+ positively selected. These TCRs come from a man younger than 35 in good health. Some clones in this sample may be carry-over from other donors' samples.

CDR3 region: CASSLERVVTGELFF. In DNA form, the CDR3 reads TGTGCCAGCAGCTTAGAGAGGGTTGTCACCGGGGAGCTGTTTTTT. The J gene is TRBJ2-2, the V gene TRBV7-9, with D tentatively TRBD2 (5 bases). There are 15 residues in the CDR3. The V and J ends lost 1 base and 4 bases respectively, with 10 bases between them. CDR1 and CDR2 (germline): SEHNR, FQNEAQ (reference sequence).

The chain is built from TRBV11-3 and TRBJ2-5, with 10 nucleotides matching TRBD2. The germline V gene encodes CDR1 SGHNT and CDR2 YENEEA. CDR3 size: 15 residues. Trimming at V came to 5 bases and at J to 4 bases, leaving 7 bases not matched to a gene. The CDR3 bases are TGTGCCAGCAGCCCAGCGGGAGGGCCTCGAGAGACCCAGTACTTC. Translating it yields CASSPAGGPRETQYF.

This clone was seen only once. This chain uses TRBV18 with TRBJ2-5; D unclear. V gave up 4 bases and J gave up 11 bases, with 14 bases separating them. From germline, CDR1 is KGHSH and CDR2 LQKENI. CDR3 length: 12 residues. CDR3 bases: TGTGCCAGCTCACGACAAAACGACGGGCAGTACTTC. It specifies CASSRQNDGQYF.

V usage is TRBV27 and J usage is TRBJ2-6; the D is unclear. The CDR3 consists of 14 residues. Germline CDR1 MNHEY, CDR2 SMNVEV (reference sequence). V was cut by 4 bases and J by 4 bases, with 8 bases left in between. CDR3 loop: CASSYLSGANVLTF. DNA of the CDR3: TGTGCCAGCAGTTATTTATCCGGGGCCAACGTCCTGACTTTC.

The J gene is TRBJ2-4, the V gene TRBV28; D may be TRBD2 (5 bases). Germline V gives CDR1 MDHEN, CDR2 SYDVKM. The ends were cut back, 3 bases at V and 1 base at J, with 10 bases in the middle. The CDR3 has 15 residues. The CDR3 is CASSLMGSAKNIQYF. The CDR3 bases are TGTGCCAGCAGTTTGATGGGGAGTGCCAAAAACATTCAGTACTTC. Full variable domain (missing parts from reference TRBV28 and TRBJ2-4): DVKVTQSSRYLVKRTGEKVFLECVQDMDHENMFWYRQDPGLGLRLIYFSYDVKMKEKGDIPEGYSVSREKKERFSLILESASTNQTSMYLCASSLMGSAKNIQYFGAGTRLSVL.

The rearrangement links TRBV7-2 to TRBJ2-1; 7 bases line up with TRBD2. CDR1 is SGHTA, CDR2 FQGNSA, per germline. This CDR3 has 16 residues. J gave up 2 bases and V 5 bases, and 9 bases lay outside the gene matches. Here the CDR3 DNA reads TGTGCCAGCAGCCCGAAGCTAGCGGAAACCTACAATGAGCAGTTCTTC. It translates to CASSPKLAETYNEQFF.

The chain combines TRBV5-1 with TRBJ1-2; TRBD1 matches 10 bases. J was trimmed by 3 bases and V by 4 bases; bases with no gene match: 3. CDR3 length equals 14 residues. In germline, CDR1 is SGHRS, CDR2 YFSETQ. The DNA of the CDR3 is TGCGCCAGCAGCAAGGACAGGGGGGACTATGGCTACACCTTC. This codes for CASSKDRGDYGYTF.

DNA of the CDR3: TGCGCCAGCAGCGACGACAGGACTGGAAACACCATATATTTT. Its translation is CASSDDRTGNTIYF. This chain connects TRBV5-1 to TRBJ1-3; maybe TRBD1 (6 bases). The CDR3 spans 14 residues. Germline assignment: CDR1 SGHRS and CDR2 YFSETQ. The V end was cut by 4 bases, the J end by 2 bases, with 10 bases between.

This rearrangement joins TRBV2 to TRBJ2-1; D might be TRBD1 (5 bases). CDR3 length: 11 amino acids. V was shortened by 9 bases and J by 6 bases, with 9 bases between the two germline ends. In germline, CDR1 is SNHLY, CDR2 FYNNEI. This CDR3 reads CASDSPNEQFF. The CDR3 DNA sequence: TGTGCCAGTGACAGTCCCAATGAGCAGTTCTTC.

This clone was detected once. This chain's CDR3 is CAISDPNGANVLTF. DNA for the CDR3: TGTGCCATCAGTGACCCGAACGGGGCCAACGTCCTGACTTTC. The chain couples TRBV10-3 to TRBJ2-6; D is ambiguous. Germline loops: CDR1 ENHRY, CDR2 SYGVKD. The V end lost 3 bases, the J end lost 4 bases, and 7 bases lay between the germline ends. The CDR3 is 14 amino acids.